This T cell receptor beta chain is from a study of cytomegalovirus exposure and HLA in healthy donors (dated by TCRdb to about 2017). The study in broad terms: In an earlier analysis of several hundred of the donors, 276 Gb of sequence data and 95 million to 130 million unique TCR beta sequences from 150 million to 200 million T cells were reported. The study aimed to test whether cataloging public T cell receptors could reveal signatures of past pathogen exposure. An earlier analysis of around 640 of the donors used high-throughput TCR beta sequencing to judge whether each TCR beta V gene segment behaved as functional or pseudogenic. Of the roughly 400 genotyped donors, 70% to 90% were placed in the genetic ancestry cluster associated with self-reported Caucasian donors. To study patterns of TCR occurrence, a later analysis re-analyzed previously published TCR beta repertoires from 550 to 800 donors and added high-resolution HLA genotyping. Both class I and class II loci were covered by HLA typing, at four-digit resolution. In the later analysis, no new phenotypic data were used to find candidate immune exposures; instead, reliance was placed on TCR beta sequences and their occurrence across donors. Every discovery cohort repertoire had been produced on one sequencing platform. The study combined high-throughput TCR immunosequencing, statistical association of individual TCRs with disease status, and machine learning to predict cytomegalovirus infection status. Donor age, sex, ethnicity and CMV serostatus were collected together with the repertoire data. In addition to the first cohort of several hundred subjects, a separate validation cohort of 130 or so different subjects was used. Among 398 genotyped donors of the cohort, an average of about 240,000 unique TCR beta nucleotide sequences were sequenced per donor, 15% to 20% of them non-productive. Approximately 300 gigabases of sequencing data and around 90 million unique TCR sequences made up an early release that covered several hundred HLA-typed donors. Because of strong linkage in the cohort, roughly 5 DR-DQ haplotypes were treated as single units for association and clustering. The study used immunosequencing to profile the T cell repertoires of 666 subjects and linked those repertoires to cytomegalovirus serostatus. A later genetic analysis took genome-wide SNP genotypes for about three fifths of the 666 donors and used that subset as a discovery cohort. The number of donors typed differed by locus, with 629-630 for A, B, C, DRB1 and DQB1, around 500 for DQA1, 600 to 610 for DPA1, and some 440 for DPB1.

Library prep was done by the immunoSEQ multiplex PCR assay. The multiplex PCR relied on a mix of 60 forward primers for TCR Vbeta segments and 13 reverse primers for TCR Jbeta segments. Amplification of the CDR3 region of rearranged TCR beta genes was performed with a multiplex PCR assay on genomic DNA. Amplified TCR beta libraries were sequenced as 87-base-pair reads on the Illumina HiSeq System. In the paper's pipeline: In a later analysis, 77 million or so unique TCR beta chains were counted across the approximately 640 repertoires, and approximately 11 million of these chains were shared by at least two donors. To remove PCR and sequencing errors, raw reads were error-corrected and collapsed into unique sequences using a nearest-neighbor algorithm that merged closely related sequences. To assign V, D and J gene segments, CDR3 sequences were aligned to IMGT reference sequences. For a sequence to be retained, a match of at least six nucleotides was required to both a V gene segment and a J gene segment. A rearrangement was called productive if the CDR3 had no stop codons and remained in frame with V and J, and every other rearrangement was called non-productive. CDR3 was defined according to IMGT convention as the region running from the second conserved V-encoded cysteine to the conserved J-encoded phenylalanine. The earlier analysis of 450 to 750 of the donors excluded any sequence lacking an unambiguous match to a single V gene segment. An earlier analysis of several hundred of the donors called V segments functional above 56.7% productive rearrangements and segregating when the between-donor standard deviation exceeded 5%. A statistical classification framework was developed to diagnose cytomegalovirus status using the catalog of TCR beta chain sequences. In a later analysis, TCR nucleotide sequences were compared against IMGT/GENE-DB human TR gene sequences so that V and J genes could be assigned. Using the TCRdist pipeline, a later analysis assigned CDR3 sequences along with most-parsimonious VDJ recombination scenarios. In a later analysis, each TCR beta chain was defined by its CDR3 amino acid sequence together with its V-gene family, and reads without a unique V-gene family were excluded. To address suspected cross-contamination and a sequencing artifact, a later analysis removed 450 to 700 highly shared, low-generation-probability nucleotide sequences. A later analysis calculated a clonal expansion index for each public chain from normalized within-repertoire ranks of inferred template counts. In a later analysis, generation probabilities were computed using a VDJ recombination model fitted to out-of-frame rearrangements, and the results were checked against IGoR. In a later analysis, TCR-TCR, TCR-HLA and TCR-CMV co-occurrence was scored with hypergeometric tests, and a repertoire-size bias correction was applied to TCR pairs. In a later analysis, false discovery rates were estimated by permuting HLA or CMV assignments 20 times. In a later analysis, co-occurring TCRs were grouped using DBSCAN, and TCRdist sequence similarity was added for clustering within HLA-allele-positive subsets. Repertoires with fewer than 30,000 or more than 120,000 public chains were left out of co-occurrence clustering, as were several repertoires with anomalous nucleotide sharing. TCRdb limited this immuneACCESS table to in-frame rearrangements with V and J called. A share of clones is missing; checked studies link under half to unresolved V genes, and the rest is unexplained. The D gene and trimming were derived from the DNA, and the V and J assignments and clone size from that table. The sample includes under 95,000 clones, with over 60% observed a single time. The ten largest account for around 5.3% of the sample.

Concerning this clone itself: Its antigen has not been determined. Qualities for individual bases were not recorded, and no much larger clone is one base off.

The paper as a whole reports these results and caveats: The study gave a list of 150 to 200 TCR beta chains associated with cytomegalovirus. An association between a missense DCLRE1C variant and V-gene and J-gene trimming of TCR beta chains was found in a later genetic analysis and replicated in an independent cohort. According to a later genetic analysis, donors in an Asian-associated ancestry cluster had fewer N-insertions in productive TCRs than the roughly 670-donor mean. In this cohort, only TCR beta chains were sequenced, and detectable features were limited by the absence of alpha or paired-chain data. The 87-base-pair reads could not distinguish some IMGT-functional V segments, including TRBV6-2 and TRBV6-3, so those segments were excluded. A later analysis found that TCR association rates varied across HLA loci, with DRB1 alleles showing the most associated TCRs and HLA-C alleles the fewest. The earlier analysis of 450 to 700 of the donors excluded about 16 rarely observed V segments, including chromosome 9 orphons, because counts were too low. According to the authors, the approach could potentially be generalized to other disease states and immunological phenotypes. In a later analysis, HLA-associated TCR beta chains showed more clonal expansion and lower generation probabilities than non-associated chains that were equally common. Broadly in line with IMGT annotations, most TCR beta V segments showed up in productive rearrangements about 87% or about 30% of the time in an earlier analysis of several hundred of the donors. The classifier was reported to diagnose cytomegalovirus status with high specificity and sensitivity in both the original cohort and the validation cohort. For the cohort, immune exposure information was limited to CMV serostatus. The presence/absence analyses assumed that sequencing depth was roughly uniform across donors, and that assumption may not be true. Assigning TCR associations to individual alleles was difficult when HLA alleles, especially DR and DQ, strongly co-occurred. Most TCR sequences were seen in very few donors, while some public TCRs were found in many individuals. In vitro tests confirmed that three of the cytomegalovirus-associated TCR beta chains recognize cytomegalovirus antigens. According to a later analysis, parvovirus B19, influenza, CMV and Epstein-Barr virus appeared linked to several top co-occurrence clusters. Specific HLA alleles were associated with 15,000 to 20,000 TCR beta sequences at a false discovery rate of 0.05 in a later analysis. A further reported finding was that TCR beta sequences accurately predicted the HLA-A and HLA-B alleles for most subjects in the first cohort. According to a later analysis, most CMV-associated TCR beta chains appeared to be HLA-restricted, and the HLA associations seemed to be driven largely by CMV exposure. A cluster of highly shared sequence variants was judged likely to represent a technical artifact of the sequencing pipeline. Linkage disequilibrium might explain the correlated functional status among segregating V segments, but an unknown experimental factor could not be excluded. Because HLA typing was unavailable for some donors at each locus, only the typed subset was used in association tests.

The V and J ends are trimmed by 3 bases and 4 bases, leaving 10 bases between them. CDR1 MNHEY and CDR2 SMNVEV were looked up in the germline V gene (reference sequence). The CDR3, from cysteine to phenylalanine, totals 13 residues. The entry retains the CDR3 DNA only, 39 bases that are in frame from base 1. The cohort comprised some 700 healthy bone marrow donors. At the time of sampling, all cohort members were nominally healthy, though unrecorded immune exposures were likely present. The donor tested CMV seropositive and was one of the 289 seropositive cohort members. A peripheral blood sample was provided by each donor, and peripheral blood mononuclear cells were used for TCR beta sequencing. Genomic DNA extraction from the blood cell samples was performed with the Qiagen DNeasy Blood Extraction Kit.

This receptor was taken from a man aged 25-45 years in good health and CMV-seropositive. The chain employs TRBV27 and TRBJ2-7; no D gene call is confident. The sample consisted of PBMCs. In nucleotides, the sequence is TGTGCCAGCAGTTTGAATGGTCGGTACGAGCAGTACTTC. It is translated as CASSLNGRYEQYF.